The 9 T cell receptor beta chains presented below share a single source sample, sequenced in a study of blood T cell repertoires in COVID-19. Using immunoSEQ multiplex PCR, the repertoire was profiled, and TCRdb retains in-frame clones only, with some absent. Of roughly 70,000 clones in the sample, more than 70% were seen once. The sample taken for sequencing was peripheral blood. Receptor source: a man in his sixties or seventies with COVID-19, enrolled during active disease.

The rearrangement joins TRBV5-6 to TRBJ2-1, with D possibly TRBD2 on 6 matching bases. This CDR3 region has 18 residues. Germline V lookup: CDR1 SGHDT, CDR2 YYEEEE. The V gene lost 0 bases and the J gene lost 1 base, with 17 bases spanning the gap. CDR3 nucleotides: TGTGCCAGCAGCTTGGGAGGGACGGGAGACGCTTCCTACAATGAGCAGTTCTTC. Translation: CASSLGGTGDASYNEQFF. Complete variable domain (other parts from reference TRBV5-6 and TRBJ2-1): DAGVTQSPTHLIKTRGQQVTLRCSPKSGHDTVSWYQQALGQGPQFIFQYYEEEERQRGNFPDRFSGHQFPNYSSELNVNALLLGDSALYLCASSLGGTGDASYNEQFFGPGTRLTVL.

The chain combines TRBV30 with TRBJ2-1; TRBD1 aligns across 8 bases. CDR1 is GTSNPN and CDR2 is SVGIG in the germline V gene (reference sequence). The trim removed 0 bases at V and 10 bases at J, leaving 14 bases unmatched. The length of the CDR3 is 16 residues. CDR3 nucleotide sequence: TGTGCCTGGAGTGTACAAACAGGGGGTCTTTCACCGGAGCAGTTCTTC. This encodes CAWSVQTGGLSPEQFF. The full variable domain, rest sourced from reference TRBV30 and TRBJ2-1, is SQTIHQWPATLVQPVGSPLSLECTVEGTSNPNLYWYRQAAGRGLQLLFYSVGIGQISSEVPQNLSASRPQDRQFILSSKKLLLSDSGFYLCAWSVQTGGLSPEQFFGPGTRLTVL.

The chain is built from TRBV19 and TRBJ1-2; 9 nucleotides line up with TRBD1. Trimming at V came to 2 bases and at J to 6 bases, leaving 4 bases not matched to a gene. In germline, CDR1 is LNHDA, CDR2 SQIVND (reference sequence). The CDR3 sequence is 14 residues long. CDR3 region: CASSITGGADGYTF. CDR3 in DNA: TGTGCCAGTAGTATAACAGGGGGCGCGGATGGCTACACCTTC.

The genes are TRBV6-2 or TRBV6-3 and TRBJ2-5, with D perhaps matching TRBD2 (6 bases). V lost 4 bases and J 1 base, leaving 13 bases between the germline ends. The CDR3 is made up of 15 amino acids. The germline gives CDR1 MNHEY, CDR2 SVGEGT. The CDR3 DNA is TGTGCCAGCAGTTCCCTGGGGGGATTCCAAGAGACCCAGTACTTC. Translating gives CASSSLGGFQETQYF.

The chain employs TRBV7-9 and TRBJ2-7; no firm D call. Trimming stripped 5 bases from V and 4 bases from J, with 6 bases between. CDR3 length: 11 amino acids. Germline V gene data show CDR1 as SEHNR and CDR2 as FQNEAQ (reference sequence). DNA of the CDR3: TGTGCCAGCAGCCCCCAGTACGAGCAGTACTTC. Its protein is CASSPQYEQYF.

The genes are TRBV5-1 and TRBJ1-5; a weak D match, TRBD1 (5 bases). The CDR3 runs 13 residues. V was clipped by 5 bases and J by 4 bases, with 10 bases between them. Germline CDR1 reads SGHRS; CDR2 reads YFSETQ. CDR3: CASRWGVNQPQHF. In nucleotides, the CDR3 is TGCGCCAGCAGGTGGGGGGTTAATCAGCCCCAGCATTTT.

This clone was observed a few times. In nucleotides, the CDR3 is TGTGCCAGCAGTTTGTCCAGGGCCTATGGCTACACCTTC. As protein: CASSLSRAYGYTF. The chain is built from TRBV6-2 or TRBV6-3 and TRBJ1-2; a possible D gene is TRBD1 (5 bases). Germline CDR1 is MNHEY and CDR2 is SVGEGT. This CDR3 has 13 amino acids. V was trimmed by 4 bases and J by 4 bases, leaving 10 bases between them.

This chain links TRBV12-3 or TRBV12-4 with TRBJ1-4, with a weak D call TRBD1 (5 bases). V was trimmed by 5 bases and J by 8 bases, leaving 12 bases between them. The CDR3 consists of 13 residues. As DNA, the CDR3 is TGTGCCAGCAGTCAGGGTGTGCGGGAAAAACTGTTTTTT. Its protein is CASSQGVREKLFF.

The chain joins TRBV24-1 to TRBJ1-6, with D unresolved. The CDR3 covers 13 residues. The germline V gene has CDR1 KGHDR and CDR2 SFDVKD. V lost 4 bases, J lost 6 bases, and 6 bases lay in between. Written as DNA, the CDR3 is TGTGCCACCAGTGAACAGCTTAATTCACCCCTCCACTTT. This encodes CATSEQLNSPLHF.